This record covers a single T cell receptor (beta chain). These data originate in a study of shared clonotypes between healthy human individuals. The CDR3 is 15 residues long. V lost 5 bases, J lost 5 bases, and 7 bases stayed unmatched. Per germline, CDR1 MNHEY and CDR2 SVGAGI. TCRdb's copy holds only in-frame clones and misses some; the assay was immunoSEQ multiplex PCR. Counted here are approximately 710,000 clones, 90% occurring once; the ten biggest clones make up less than 40%. Input material: memory CD8+ T cells from PBMCs. Regarding subset: CD45RO+ cells pooled with CCR7-negative TemRA cells. The chain is built from TRBV6-5 and TRBJ2-7; 12 bases match TRBD2. The sequence was collected from a man aged 18 to 30 in good health. Some clones in this sample may be carry-over from other donors' samples. The CDR3 nucleotides are TGTGCCAGCAGTAGCACGGGACTAGCGGGCCACGAGCAGTACTTC. This translates into CASSSTGLAGHEQYF.